These 9 T cell receptor beta chains originate from one sample sequenced in a study of CD8+ T cells in alopecia areata. cDNA serving as the sequencing template came from extracted, reverse transcribed RNA. Data came from immunoSEQ multiplex PCR; TCRdb stores just in-frame clones and leaves some out. The sample contains about 200,000 clones, 35% to 40% of which appear only once. As for treatment: oral pan-JAK inhibitor, 5-10 mg twice daily. The sequences come from CD4+ T cells sorted from blood, collected at approximately week 30, from a patient treated with tofacitinib. The receptors were gathered from a human donor with alopecia areata.

This chain links TRBV6-6 with TRBJ2-5, with 7 bases aligning to TRBD1. This CDR3 is built from 15 residues. The germline gives CDR1 MNHNY, CDR2 SVGAGI (reference sequence). V shed 7 bases, J shed 2 bases, and the junction held 10 bases outside the gene matches. As DNA, the CDR3 is TGTGCCAGCACCCCTTTGGACAGGAAACAAGAGACCCAGTACTTC. Its translation: CASTPLDRKQETQYF.

This chain uses TRBV5-5 with TRBJ1-1; D is perhaps TRBD1 (5 bases). The CDR3 contains 13 residues. Between the trimmed V and J ends, which lost 4 bases and 2 bases, there was a span of 9 bases. Per germline, CDR1 SGHKS and CDR2 YYEKEE (reference sequence). The CDR3 region is CASSQGRNTEAFF. For the CDR3, the DNA is TGTGCCAGCAGCCAGGGCCGTAACACTGAAGCTTTCTTT.

V gene TRBV29-1 combines with J gene TRBJ2-3, with unresolved D. V lost 2 bases and J lost 2, with 8 bases in between. The CDR3 sequence is 13 residues long. Germline CDR1 is SQVTM and CDR2 is ANQGSEA. This CDR3 is CSVEPRFTDTQYF. The DNA of the CDR3 is TGCAGCGTTGAACCCAGGTTCACAGATACGCAGTATTTT.

This clone was observed a handful of times. The sample contains more than one DNA sequence encoding this CDR3. This rearrangement joins TRBV6-5 to TRBJ1-5, with D uncertain. Germline assignment: CDR1 MNHEY and CDR2 SVGAGI. The CDR3 runs to 14 residues. The V gene lost 0 bases and the J gene lost 4 bases, with 7 bases spanning the gap. In DNA, the CDR3 is TGTGCCAGCAGTTACTCGGGCGGAAATCAGCCCCAGCATTTT. Amino acids: CASSYSGGNQPQHF.

This clone was detected only a few times. The gene calls are TRBV11-2 and TRBJ2-7; D is perhaps TRBD1 or TRBD2 (5 bases each). Per the germline V gene, CDR1 is SGHAT and CDR2 is FQNNGV. Deletions cut 5 bases from V and 2 bases from J, with 13 bases between. This CDR3 has 14 residues. CDR3 loop: CASSPGTGTYEQYF. DNA of the CDR3: TGTGCCAGCAGCCCAGGGACGGGAACCTACGAGCAGTACTTC.

The rearrangement links TRBV5-4 to TRBJ1-4; the match to TRBD1 covers 8 bases. The CDR3 extends over 14 amino acids. Per the germline V gene, CDR1 is SGHNT and CDR2 is YYREEE (reference sequence). The trim removed 2 bases at V and 10 bases at J, leaving 7 bases unmatched. CDR3 bases: TGTGCCAGCAGCTTCGGGCAGGGGGCGGGAAAACTGTTTTTT. Protein: CASSFGQGAGKLFF.

This clone occurred a few times. The chain is built from TRBV11-2 and TRBJ1-4; the D is unclear. This CDR3 has 13 amino acids. Germline-derived CDR1 and CDR2 are SGHAT and FQNNGV. V gave up 1 base and J gave up 5 bases, with 5 bases separating them. CDR3 amino acids: CASSLGGNEKLFF. CDR3 DNA: TGTGCCAGCAGCTTAGGCGGGAATGAAAAACTGTTTTTT.

V gene TRBV6-6 combines with J gene TRBJ1-2; D not certain. V gave up 6 bases and J gave up 2 bases, with 4 bases separating them. The CDR3 has 11 amino acids. The V gene's germline CDR1 is MNHNY and CDR2 SVGAGI (reference sequence). The DNA of the CDR3 is TGTGCCAGCAGCCTAAACTATGGCTACACCTTC. This gives the protein CASSLNYGYTF.

This clone was seen a handful of times. The chain recombines TRBV7-9 with TRBJ2-3; D gene uncertain. This CDR3 is built from 11 residues. Trimming removed 11 bases at V and 0 bases at J, with 6 bases between. Germline V gives CDR1 SEHNR, CDR2 FQNEAQ (reference sequence). CDR3 bases: TGTGCCTTCCCCAGCACAGATACGCAGTATTTT. Translated: CAFPSTDTQYF.